The sequence of this T cell receptor (beta chain) was determined in a study of CD8 T cells in Susac syndrome. With random hexamers, reverse transcription was performed on about 0.5 to 1 ug of RNA. Multiplex PCR with immunoSEQ amplified the TCR beta CDR3 across 54 Vbeta and 13 Jbeta. One entry per CDR3 protein results from TCRdb running MiXCR on the immunoSEQ multiplex PCR reads. The sample shows about 200,000 distinct CDR3 sequences, about 96% of them seen only once. General study findings and limits: In its TCR sequencing and HLA analysis, the study acknowledged that the number of individuals was relatively small.

This clonotype was counted a single time. Its antigen remains unknown. Germline V lookup: CDR1 ENHRY, CDR2 SYGVKD. The V gene lost 8 bases and the J gene lost 0 bases, with 11 bases spanning the gap. The CDR3 runs to 14 residues. Sequencing targeted TCR beta in T cells from blood (CD8+ and CD4+). This chain links TRBV10-3 with TRBJ1-5, with D maybe TRBD1 (5 bases). Sample: CD4+ T cells from PBMCs. The sequence was obtained from a human donor with multiple sclerosis. CDR3 in DNA: TGTGCCATCGGGACGATCTATAGCAATCAGCCCCAGCATTTT. Amino acid sequence: CAIGTIYSNQPQHF.